Below, 2 T cell receptor beta chains from the same sample are listed, as sequenced in a study of T cells after yellow fever vaccination (dated by TCRdb to the late 2010s). Interpreted using the paper, the treatment or condition label stands for: live attenuated yellow fever vaccine strain. Preparation of the library involved 5' RACE. Sequencing was performed on an Illumina HiSeq 2500. Using fastp at Q25 and MiXCR, TCRdb reprocessed the public reads and kept productive beta chains. Each record represents a unique CDR3 protein, reported with the most common genes and DNA among its rows. Recorded for this sample are about 160,000 distinct CDR3 sequences; around 7% of them occurred a single time. In total, the top ten clones hold more than 2% of the sample. Sample: CD4+ T cells sorted from PBMCs, taken about 5 days after the first yellow fever vaccination. These receptors came from a man in his late teens or twenties who received the YFV17D yellow fever vaccine.

This clonotype was found many times. The chain combines TRBV12-3 or TRBV12-4 with TRBJ2-2; 12 nucleotides agree with TRBD2. The junction had 7 bases not matched to a gene; V was cut back by 6 bases and J by 5 bases. The CDR3 contains 16 residues. The CDR3 protein is CASSPLAGGRTGELFF. DNA for the CDR3: TGTGCCAGCAGCCCACTAGCGGGGGGAAGGACCGGGGAGCTGTTTTTT.

For this clonotype: A much larger clone lies one base from this, so it may be a read error. This sequence joins TRBV6-2 or TRBV6-3 and TRBJ2-5; no reliable D call. This CDR3 has 11 residues. Trimming took off 7 bases at V and 5 bases at J, with 8 bases between the two ends. Germline assignment: CDR1 MNHEY and CDR2 SVGEGT. CDR3 in DNA: TGTGCCAGCATCCTGGGGGAGACCCAGTACTTC. Its translation: CASILGETQYF.